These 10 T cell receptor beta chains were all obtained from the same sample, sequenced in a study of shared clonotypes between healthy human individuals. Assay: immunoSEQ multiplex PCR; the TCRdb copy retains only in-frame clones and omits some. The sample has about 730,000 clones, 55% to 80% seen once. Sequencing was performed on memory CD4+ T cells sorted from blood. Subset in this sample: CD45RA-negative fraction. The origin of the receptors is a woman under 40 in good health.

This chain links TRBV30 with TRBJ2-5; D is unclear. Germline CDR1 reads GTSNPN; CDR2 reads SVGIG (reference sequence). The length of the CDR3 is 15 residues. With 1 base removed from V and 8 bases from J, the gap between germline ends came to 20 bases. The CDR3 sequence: CAWSASVASWGTQYF. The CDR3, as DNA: TGTGCCTGGAGTGCTTCCGTTGCTAGTTGGGGAACCCAGTACTTC.

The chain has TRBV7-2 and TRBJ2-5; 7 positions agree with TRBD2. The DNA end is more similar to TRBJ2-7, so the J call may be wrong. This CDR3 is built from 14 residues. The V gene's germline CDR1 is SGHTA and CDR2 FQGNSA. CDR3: CASRVQRDSYEQYF. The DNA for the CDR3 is TGTGCCAGCAGAGTTCAGCGGGACTCCTACGAGCAGTACTTC.

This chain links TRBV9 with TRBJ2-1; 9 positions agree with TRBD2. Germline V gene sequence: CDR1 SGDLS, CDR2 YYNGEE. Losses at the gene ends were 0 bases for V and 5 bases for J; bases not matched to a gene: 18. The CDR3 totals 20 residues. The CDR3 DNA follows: TGTGCCAGCAGCGTAGGGGTCGGGCGGGCTAGCGGGACTAATAACAATGAGCAGTTCTTC. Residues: CASSVGVGRASGTNNNEQFF.

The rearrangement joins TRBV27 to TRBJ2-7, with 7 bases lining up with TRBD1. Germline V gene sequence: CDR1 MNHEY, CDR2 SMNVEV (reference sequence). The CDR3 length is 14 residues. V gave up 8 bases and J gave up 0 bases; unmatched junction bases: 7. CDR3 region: CASCRDSYSYEQYF. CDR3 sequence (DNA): TGTGCCAGCTGCCGGGACAGCTACTCCTACGAGCAGTACTTC.

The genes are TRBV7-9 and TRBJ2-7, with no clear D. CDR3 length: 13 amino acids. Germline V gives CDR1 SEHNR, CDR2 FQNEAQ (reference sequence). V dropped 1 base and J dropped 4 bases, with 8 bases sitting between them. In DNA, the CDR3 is TGTGCCAGCAGCTTAGTGCTAGTGTACGAGCAGTACTTC. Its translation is CASSLVLVYEQYF.

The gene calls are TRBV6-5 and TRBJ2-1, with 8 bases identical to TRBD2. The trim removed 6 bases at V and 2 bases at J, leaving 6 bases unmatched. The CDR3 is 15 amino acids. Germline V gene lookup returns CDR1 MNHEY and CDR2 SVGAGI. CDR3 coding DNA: TGTGCCAGCAGCCGAGCGGGAGCAGCCTACAATGAGCAGTTCTTC. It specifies CASSRAGAAYNEQFF.

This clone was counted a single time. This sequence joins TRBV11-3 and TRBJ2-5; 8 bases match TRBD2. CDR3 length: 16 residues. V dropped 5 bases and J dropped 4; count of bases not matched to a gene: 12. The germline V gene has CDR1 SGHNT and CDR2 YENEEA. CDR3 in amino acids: CASSPAGGGRGETQYF. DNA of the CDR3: TGTGCCAGCAGCCCGGCGGGGGGCGGGAGAGGAGAGACCCAGTACTTC.

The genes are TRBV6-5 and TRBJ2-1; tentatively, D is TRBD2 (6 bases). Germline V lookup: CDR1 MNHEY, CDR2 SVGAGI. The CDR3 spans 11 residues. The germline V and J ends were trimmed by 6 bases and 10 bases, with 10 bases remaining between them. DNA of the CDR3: TGTGCCAGCAGGACTCTAGCGGAGCAGTTCTTC. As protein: CASRTLAEQFF.

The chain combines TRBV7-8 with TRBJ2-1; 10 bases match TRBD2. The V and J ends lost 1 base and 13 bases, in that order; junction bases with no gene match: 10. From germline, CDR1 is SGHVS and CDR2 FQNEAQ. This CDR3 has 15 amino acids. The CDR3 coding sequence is TGTGCCAGCAGCTTAGAGCGAGCGGGAGGGCAAAGACAGTTCTTC. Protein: CASSLERAGGQRQFF.

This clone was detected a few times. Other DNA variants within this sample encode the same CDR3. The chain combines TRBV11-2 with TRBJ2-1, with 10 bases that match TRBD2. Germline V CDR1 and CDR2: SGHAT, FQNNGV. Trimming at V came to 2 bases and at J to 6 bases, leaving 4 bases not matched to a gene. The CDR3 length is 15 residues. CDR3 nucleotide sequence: TGTGCCAGCAGCTTACGGACTAGCGGCCTCAATGAGCAGTTCTTC. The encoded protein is CASSLRTSGLNEQFF.